This TCR beta chain was observed in a study of tumor-infiltrating lymphocytes in primary liver carcinoma. Remarks on this clonotype: Its target is not known.

A primer in the constant region served to generate TCR beta cDNA from roughly 520 ng of total RNA. Three nested multiplex PCR rounds, a slightly modified ARM-PCR, produced the libraries for TCR beta. In the first two PCR rounds, TRBV1-TRBV30 forward primers were paired with a C-beta reverse primer, and each round lasted about 10 cycles. TCRdb used MiXCR to reprocess the multiplex PCR reads, holding one entry per CDR3 protein. Of approximately 330,000 distinct CDR3 sequences listed, approximately 65% are singletons. Germline DNA was also extracted, and blood RNA derived from unsorted whole blood. Study-level results: Lower overlap was observed for tumor-adjacent and tumor-blood pairs relative to tumor region pairs.

This CDR3 contains 14 residues. The ends were cut back, 6 bases at V and 2 bases at J, with 13 bases in the middle. Germline V gene data show CDR1 as MNHEY and CDR2 as SVGAGI. The rearrangement joins TRBV6-5 to TRBJ2-5, with D perhaps matching TRBD2 (5 bases). This TCR was recovered from a man aged 40-50 years with primary liver carcinoma and hepatitis B virus infection. Source material: peripheral blood. The CDR3 DNA reads TGTGCCAGCAGCCCCCTCGTAGCGCAAGAGACCCAGTACTTC. This sequence encodes CASSPLVAQETQYF.